This TCR beta chain was profiled in a study of T cells in Graves' hyperthyroidism and ophthalmopathy. From RNA transcripts, TCR beta CDR3 regions were amplified. In the first-round RT-PCR of the TCR CDR3, the HTBI primer set was used. TCRdb re-analysed the multiplex PCR reads in MiXCR, keeping a single row per CDR3 protein. The data show roughly 500,000 distinct CDR3 sequences, approximately 25% seen once. CDR1 SGHTA and CDR2 FQGTGA come from the germline V gene. Germline trimming cut 4 bases from V and 3 bases from J; bases unmatched to any gene: 4. The CDR3 is 14 residues long. This clonotype appeared many times.

The receptor was derived from a woman under 40 with Graves' ophthalmopathy. The chain is built from TRBV7-3 and TRBJ1-1, with 8 bases matching TRBD1. Sequenced material: blood. The CDR3 protein is CASSSRGPDTEAFF. CDR3 coding DNA: TGTGCCAGCAGCTCCAGGGGGCCAGACACTGAAGCTTTCTTT.